This TCR beta chain comes out of a study of PD-1 blockade in classical Hodgkin lymphoma. Profiled with immunoSEQ multiplex PCR; TCRdb holds only in-frame clones, not every one. This table has about 4,700 clones, 66% appearing once. Study-wide points: Complete responders showed a baseline diversity that resembled the diversity of newly diagnosed patients. Differences between repertoires have undefined causes, possibly disease activity or prior therapy.

To note about this clone: What it binds is unknown.

Every patient had relapsed following autologous stem cell transplantation, and cohorts differed in brentuximab vedotin exposure. V shed 6 bases and J shed 9 bases, with 14 bases lying between them. This CDR3 spans 13 amino acids. Germline CDR1 MNHNY, CDR2 SVGAGI (reference sequence). The chain carries TRBV6-6 and TRBJ2-2; TRBD1 might be the D (6 bases). The receptor's source is a human donor with classical Hodgkin lymphoma. The material sequenced was peripheral blood mononuclear cells (PBMCs), taken before the second cycle of nivolumab. The chain's CDR3 is CASRPQGFWELFF. The CDR3 coding sequence is TGTGCCAGCAGGCCACAGGGTTTCTGGGAGCTGTTTTTT.